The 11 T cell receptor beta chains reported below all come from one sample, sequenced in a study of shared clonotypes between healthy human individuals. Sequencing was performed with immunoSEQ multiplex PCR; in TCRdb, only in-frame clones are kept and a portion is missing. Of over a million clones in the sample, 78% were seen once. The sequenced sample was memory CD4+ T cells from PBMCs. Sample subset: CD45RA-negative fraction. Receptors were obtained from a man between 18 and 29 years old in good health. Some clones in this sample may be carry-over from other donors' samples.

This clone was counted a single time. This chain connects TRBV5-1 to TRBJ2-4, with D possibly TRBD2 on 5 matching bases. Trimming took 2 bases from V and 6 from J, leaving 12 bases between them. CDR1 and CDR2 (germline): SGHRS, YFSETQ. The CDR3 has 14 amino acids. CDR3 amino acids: CASSLGGVGNIQYF. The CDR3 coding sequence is TGCGCCAGCAGCTTAGGAGGAGTGGGAAACATTCAGTACTTC.

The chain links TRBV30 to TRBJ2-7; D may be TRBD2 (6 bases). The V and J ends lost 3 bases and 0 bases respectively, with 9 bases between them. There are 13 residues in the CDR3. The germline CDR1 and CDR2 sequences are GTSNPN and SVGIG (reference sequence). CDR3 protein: CAWRTGGSYEQYF. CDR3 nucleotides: TGTGCCTGGAGGACCGGGGGCTCCTACGAGCAGTACTTC.

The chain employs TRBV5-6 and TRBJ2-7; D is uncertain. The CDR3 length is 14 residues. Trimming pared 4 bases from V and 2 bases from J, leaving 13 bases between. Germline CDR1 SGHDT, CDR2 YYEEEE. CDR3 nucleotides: TGTGCCAGCAGCCCGGTCGGAGTGACCTACGAGCAGTACTTC. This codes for CASSPVGVTYEQYF.

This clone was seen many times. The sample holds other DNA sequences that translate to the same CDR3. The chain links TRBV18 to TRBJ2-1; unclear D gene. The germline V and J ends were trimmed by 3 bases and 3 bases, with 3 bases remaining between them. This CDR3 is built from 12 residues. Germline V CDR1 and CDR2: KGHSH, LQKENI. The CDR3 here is CASSPRYNEQFF. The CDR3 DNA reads TGTGCCAGCTCACCTCGCTACAATGAGCAGTTCTTC. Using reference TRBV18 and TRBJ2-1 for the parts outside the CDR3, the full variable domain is NAGVMQNPRHLVRRRGQEARLRCSPMKGHSHVYWYRQLPEEGLKFMVYLQKENIIDESGMPKERFSAEFPKEGPSILRIQQVVRGDSAAYFCASSPRYNEQFFGPGTRLTVL.

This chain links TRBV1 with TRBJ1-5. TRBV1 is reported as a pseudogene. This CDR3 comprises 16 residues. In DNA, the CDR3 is TGCACCAGCAGCCAATTCGGGGTGGTTGGCAATCAGCCCCAGCATTTT. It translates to CTSSQFGVVGNQPQHF.

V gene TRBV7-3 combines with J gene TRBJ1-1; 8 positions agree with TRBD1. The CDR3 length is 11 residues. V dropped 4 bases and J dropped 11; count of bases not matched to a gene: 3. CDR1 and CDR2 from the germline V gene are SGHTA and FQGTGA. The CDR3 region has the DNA TGTGCCAGCAGCTACCGGACAGGGGCTTTCTTT. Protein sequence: CASSYRTGAFF.

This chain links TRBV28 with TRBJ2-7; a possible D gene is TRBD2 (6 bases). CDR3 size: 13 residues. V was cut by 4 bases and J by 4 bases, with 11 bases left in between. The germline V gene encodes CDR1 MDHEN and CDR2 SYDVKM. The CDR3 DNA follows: TGTGCCAGCAGTTCTGGAGGGCGGTACGAGCAGTACTTC. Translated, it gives CASSSGGRYEQYF.

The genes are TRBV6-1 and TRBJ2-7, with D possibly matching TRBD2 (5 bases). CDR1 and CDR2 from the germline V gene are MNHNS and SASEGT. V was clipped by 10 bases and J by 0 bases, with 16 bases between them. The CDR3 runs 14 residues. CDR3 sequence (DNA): TGTGCCATCAAAGAGGCAGCGGACTCCTACGAGCAGTACTTC. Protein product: CAIKEAADSYEQYF.

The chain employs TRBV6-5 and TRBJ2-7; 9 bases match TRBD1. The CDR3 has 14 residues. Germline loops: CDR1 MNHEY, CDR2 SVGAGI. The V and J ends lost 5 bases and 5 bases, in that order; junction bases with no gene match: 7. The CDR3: CASSRGTGSNEQYF. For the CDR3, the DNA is TGTGCCAGCAGTCGCGGGACAGGGAGCAACGAGCAGTACTTC.

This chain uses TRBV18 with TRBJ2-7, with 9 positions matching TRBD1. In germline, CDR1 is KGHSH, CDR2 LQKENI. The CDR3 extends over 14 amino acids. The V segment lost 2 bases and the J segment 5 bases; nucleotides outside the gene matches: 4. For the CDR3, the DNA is TGTGCCAGCTCACCATTTACAGGGGGCCACGAGCAGTACTTC. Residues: CASSPFTGGHEQYF.

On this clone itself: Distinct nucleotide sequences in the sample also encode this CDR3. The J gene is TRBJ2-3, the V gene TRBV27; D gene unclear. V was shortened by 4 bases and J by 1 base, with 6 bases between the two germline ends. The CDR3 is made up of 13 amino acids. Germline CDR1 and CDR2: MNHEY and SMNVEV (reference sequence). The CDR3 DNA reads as TGTGCCAGCAGTTCTCACGGCACAGATACGCAGTATTTT. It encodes CASSSHGTDTQYF.